This is a list of T cell receptor beta chains from one sample in a study of low-dose radiotherapy and immunotherapy resistance in tumors. MiXCR, run by TCRdb on the reads, gives a single entry per CDR3 protein. The repertoire holds roughly 38,000 distinct CDR3 sequences, with 20% to 25% as singletons. The source material was PBMCs, sampled after low-dose radiotherapy plus immunotherapy. The receptors shown here come from a female donor with ovarian cancer. CDR3s include the opening cysteine and the closing phenylalanine or tryptophan. The order of the fields is J gene, D gene, V gene, CDR3 protein. The D gene is left open where the match is weak.

j_gene: TRBJ2-3; d_gene: TRBD1; v_gene: TRBV13; CDR3aa: CASSATPQGARTDTQYF
j_gene: TRBJ2-3; d_gene: NA; v_gene: TRBV6-1; CDR3aa: CASSEGPSRGDTQYF
j_gene: TRBJ2-7; d_gene: TRBD1; v_gene: TRBV6-2/TRBV6-3; CDR3aa: CASSYRDRGIYEQYF
j_gene: TRBJ1-4; d_gene: TRBD1; v_gene: TRBV2; CDR3aa: CASSEDRAGFEELFF
j_gene: TRBJ2-1; d_gene: TRBD2; v_gene: TRBV5-1; CDR3aa: CASSFGGSSYNEQFF
j_gene: TRBJ1-5; d_gene: TRBD1; v_gene: TRBV24-1; CDR3aa: CATSDRQGTQPQHF
j_gene: TRBJ2-1; d_gene: NA; v_gene: TRBV5-1; CDR3aa: CATNPGLLNEQFF
j_gene: TRBJ2-1; d_gene: NA; v_gene: TRBV14; CDR3aa: CASSGHQEQFF
j_gene: TRBJ1-3; d_gene: NA; v_gene: TRBV7-9; CDR3aa: CASSSTFRISGNTIYF
j_gene: TRBJ1-4; d_gene: NA; v_gene: TRBV28; CDR3aa: CASSLIGKLFF
j_gene: TRBJ2-2; d_gene: TRBD1; v_gene: TRBV11-2; CDR3aa: CASSRQGITGELFF
j_gene: TRBJ2-1; d_gene: TRBD2; v_gene: TRBV5-1; CDR3aa: CASSFFAGLAEYNEQFF
j_gene: TRBJ2-7; d_gene: TRBD2; v_gene: TRBV30; CDR3aa: CAWSGSGGPTYEQYF
j_gene: TRBJ2-7; d_gene: NA; v_gene: TRBV19; CDR3aa: CASSSSRGVDIYEQYF
j_gene: TRBJ2-1; d_gene: NA; v_gene: TRBV12-3/TRBV12-4; CDR3aa: CASSLDLDNEQFF
j_gene: TRBJ1-1; d_gene: NA; v_gene: TRBV28; CDR3aa: CASSPWKNTEAFF
j_gene: TRBJ2-2; d_gene: NA; v_gene: TRBV30; CDR3aa: CAWSALQVLTGELFF
j_gene: TRBJ2-2; d_gene: TRBD1; v_gene: TRBV7-9; CDR3aa: CASSPGTGNTGELFF
j_gene: TRBJ2-4; d_gene: TRBD1; v_gene: TRBV29-1; CDR3aa: CSSGGLGNIQYF
j_gene: TRBJ2-5; d_gene: NA; v_gene: TRBV30; CDR3aa: CAWSVRIVETQYF
j_gene: TRBJ2-1; d_gene: NA; v_gene: TRBV5-1; CDR3aa: CASSLITSYNEQFF
j_gene: TRBJ2-1; d_gene: TRBD2; v_gene: TRBV28; CDR3aa: CASSLVGLAGGYNEQFF
j_gene: TRBJ1-2; d_gene: NA; v_gene: TRBV7-9; CDR3aa: CASSADKTYGYTF
j_gene: TRBJ2-3; d_gene: TRBD1; v_gene: TRBV25-1; CDR3aa: CASSDLASTGGLTDTQYF
j_gene: TRBJ2-1; d_gene: NA; v_gene: TRBV5-1; CDR3aa: CASSTTSPLSYNEQFF
j_gene: TRBJ2-3; d_gene: TRBD2; v_gene: TRBV6-4; CDR3aa: CASSDGTSGGDTQYF
j_gene: TRBJ2-3; d_gene: TRBD2; v_gene: TRBV2; CDR3aa: CASTGTSGTDTQYF
j_gene: TRBJ2-1; d_gene: TRBD2; v_gene: TRBV2; CDR3aa: CASSVGLAGSDEQFF
j_gene: TRBJ2-7; d_gene: TRBD1; v_gene: TRBV9; CDR3aa: CASSYGQGNSYEQYF
j_gene: TRBJ2-7; d_gene: NA; v_gene: TRBV5-1; CDR3aa: CASRAEGVSYEQYF
j_gene: TRBJ2-1; d_gene: TRBD2; v_gene: TRBV4-3; CDR3aa: CASSPYPTSGASHEQFF
j_gene: TRBJ1-3; d_gene: NA; v_gene: TRBV3-1; CDR3aa: CASAVGPSGNTIYF
j_gene: TRBJ1-2; d_gene: NA; v_gene: TRBV3-1; CDR3aa: CASSSGPISTGYTF
j_gene: TRBJ2-3; d_gene: NA; v_gene: TRBV6-2/TRBV6-3; CDR3aa: CASSYVPSDTQYF
j_gene: TRBJ2-7; d_gene: NA; v_gene: TRBV21-1; CDR3aa: CASSNRTYEQYF
j_gene: TRBJ1-2; d_gene: NA; v_gene: TRBV7-9; CDR3aa: CASRPDRGYGYTF
j_gene: TRBJ2-6; d_gene: NA; v_gene: TRBV5-6; CDR3aa: CASSLGSGANVLTF
j_gene: TRBJ2-1; d_gene: TRBD1; v_gene: TRBV7-6; CDR3aa: CASSTAGTGWGSYNEQFF
j_gene: TRBJ2-3; d_gene: NA; v_gene: TRBV7-9; CDR3aa: CASSPTGPSTDTQYF
j_gene: TRBJ2-7; d_gene: NA; v_gene: TRBV10-3; CDR3aa: CAISGSVGSSYEQYF
j_gene: TRBJ1-2; d_gene: NA; v_gene: TRBV5-1; CDR3aa: CASSSRLGQSSGYTF
j_gene: TRBJ2-5; d_gene: TRBD1; v_gene: TRBV11-2; CDR3aa: CASSLVLPGQKETQYF
j_gene: TRBJ1-4; d_gene: NA; v_gene: TRBV30; CDR3aa: CASSRAATNEKLFF
j_gene: TRBJ1-5; d_gene: NA; v_gene: TRBV6-6; CDR3aa: CASNPPATALNQPQHF
j_gene: TRBJ1-2; d_gene: NA; v_gene: TRBV20-1; CDR3aa: CSARDRDTNYGYTF
j_gene: TRBJ2-7; d_gene: TRBD1; v_gene: TRBV20-1; CDR3aa: CSAPGQGNYEQYF
j_gene: TRBJ2-1; d_gene: TRBD1; v_gene: TRBV10-2; CDR3aa: CASEPGQGGFF
j_gene: TRBJ2-1; d_gene: NA; v_gene: TRBV9; CDR3aa: CASSAPGDGFYEQFF
j_gene: TRBJ2-6; d_gene: NA; v_gene: TRBV5-1; CDR3aa: CASSDISGANVLTF
j_gene: TRBJ2-1; d_gene: TRBD2; v_gene: TRBV9; CDR3aa: CASSVAGRALNEQFF
j_gene: TRBJ1-1; d_gene: NA; v_gene: TRBV20-1; CDR3aa: CSARDSLNTEAFF
j_gene: TRBJ2-3; d_gene: NA; v_gene: TRBV2; CDR3aa: CASNSGSTDTQYF
j_gene: TRBJ2-5; d_gene: TRBD2; v_gene: TRBV20-1; CDR3aa: CSASRAGGPSEETQYF
j_gene: TRBJ1-1; d_gene: NA; v_gene: TRBV12-3/TRBV12-4; CDR3aa: CASGTALEAFF
j_gene: TRBJ2-5; d_gene: NA; v_gene: TRBV5-6; CDR3aa: CASSLPPRREETQYF
j_gene: TRBJ1-2; d_gene: TRBD1; v_gene: TRBV27; CDR3aa: CASTLSGQGLHGYTF
j_gene: TRBJ1-1; d_gene: NA; v_gene: TRBV5-6; CDR3aa: CASSLANTEAFF
j_gene: TRBJ1-2; d_gene: NA; v_gene: TRBV6-8; CDR3aa: CASSPPGGGYGYTF